A single sample is the source of the 17 T cell receptor beta chains below, sequenced in a study of regulatory T cells in long-lasting Graves disease (TCRdb year 2021). Per the publication, the time point label means: persistent/refractory GD, antithyroid drugs over 5 years with positive TRAb. For both TCR sequencing and RNA sequencing, RNA was extracted from PBMCs using TRIzol. The library relied on multiplex PCR. Reads for this sample came from an Illumina HiSeq 4000. CDR3 regions were amplified by Arm-PCR with iRepertoire HTBI primers to construct TCR beta libraries. The public reads were reprocessed in TCRdb via fastp at Q25 and MiXCR, keeping in-frame beta chains. Each CDR3 protein gets just one entry, which takes the most common genes and DNA from the rows behind it. The sample profile shows roughly 430,000 distinct CDR3 sequences; roughly 21% of them were found once. The top ten hold roughly an eighth of the sample.

Sequencing used peripheral blood mononuclear cells (PBMCs), obtained when the disease was refractory, from a patient treated with antithyroid drugs. Every receptor here comes from a female donor with Graves disease.

This rearrangement joins TRBV6-5 to TRBJ1-5; D is perhaps TRBD1 (6 bases). The CDR3 is made up of 14 amino acids. V was pared by 4 bases and J by 6 bases, with 13 bases between. CDR1 MNHEY and CDR2 SVGAGI come from the germline V gene. In nucleotides, the CDR3 is TGTGCCAGCAGTTCCACTGAGGGGGGTCAGCCCCAGCATTTT. Its protein product is CASSSTEGGQPQHF.

The rearrangement joins TRBV5-5 to TRBJ1-3; D is uncertain. CDR1 is SGHKS, CDR2 YYEKEE, per germline (reference sequence). The ends were cut back, 0 bases at V and 3 bases at J, with 16 bases in the middle. This CDR3 is 17 amino acids long. The CDR3 coding sequence is TGTGCCAGCAGCTTGGACGCTTGGTGGGGTGGTGGAAACACCATATATTTT. Amino acid sequence: CASSLDAWWGGGNTIYF.

The table lists this clonotype with many counts. The chain employs TRBV15 and TRBJ2-2; the D gene is possibly TRBD2 (5 bases). The V gene lost 1 base and the J gene lost 6 bases, with 9 bases spanning the gap. CDR3 length: 14 amino acids. Germline V gene data show CDR1 as LNHNV and CDR2 as YYDKDF (reference sequence). The CDR3 DNA reads as TGTGCCACCAGCAGAGGAGGGTTGGCCGGGGAGCTGTTTTTT. Translated, it gives CATSRGGLAGELFF.

Only one count was recorded for this clonotype. Just one base apart from a much larger clone, this may be a read error. The V and J genes are TRBV11-2 and TRBJ1-1, with D perhaps matching TRBD1 (6 bases). Looked up from germline, CDR1 is SGHAT and CDR2 is FQNNGV. The CDR3 has 15 amino acids. The CDR3 nucleotides are TGTACCAGCAGCCCGAGCGACAGGCAACAGAGTGAAGCTTTCTTT. Amino acid sequence: CTSSPSDRQQSEAFF.

As for this clonotype: A much larger clone differs by one base, so this may be a read error. This chain's CDR3 is CSAIHGVRGETQYF. CDR3 nucleotide sequence: TGCAGTGCTATACACGGGGTGAGGGGAGAGACCCAGTACTTC. The rearrangement joins TRBV20-1 to TRBJ2-5; D may match TRBD1 or TRBD2 (5 bases each). Germline values: CDR1 DFQATT, CDR2 SNEGSKA (reference sequence). The V end was cut by 4 bases, the J end by 4 bases, with 16 bases between. This CDR3 comprises 14 residues.

The V and J genes are TRBV5-1 and TRBJ2-3; D call uncertain. CDR1 and CDR2 (germline): SGHRS, YFSETQ. This CDR3 has 16 amino acids. Trimming stripped 2 bases from V and 1 base from J, with 14 bases between. The CDR3 sequence is CASSFDLPRGTDTQYF. CDR3 nucleotides: TGCGCCAGCAGCTTCGACCTTCCCCGCGGCACAGATACGCAGTATTTT.

This clonotype was seen only a few times. V usage is TRBV15 and J usage is TRBJ1-5; D call uncertain. This CDR3 spans 14 amino acids. Germline V gene lookup returns CDR1 LNHNV and CDR2 YYDKDF (reference sequence). V dropped 5 bases and J dropped 0 bases, with 8 bases sitting between them. CDR3 nucleotides: TGTGCCACCAGCCCCCGGGGTAGCAATCAGCCCCAGCATTTT. Its protein is CATSPRGSNQPQHF.

This clonotype was counted many times. The chain uses TRBV12-3 or TRBV12-4 and TRBJ1-1; D is undetermined. The CDR3 has 14 amino acids. Deletions cut 3 bases from V and 4 bases from J, with 12 bases between. CDR3 nucleotides: TGTGCCAGCAGTTTCTCAGGAGGGAGCACTGAAGCTTTCTTT. It is translated as CASSFSGGSTEAFF.

This clonotype has a count of ten or more. CDR3 region: CASTSAGGNTGELFF. The DNA of the CDR3 is TGTGCCAGCACCTCAGCGGGAGGGAACACCGGGGAGCTGTTTTTT. This sequence joins TRBV6-1 and TRBJ2-2; 9 nucleotides agree with TRBD2. Germline-derived CDR1 and CDR2 are MNHNS and SASEGT. The CDR3 totals 15 residues. With 7 bases clipped from V and 1 base from J, the junction kept 4 bases outside the gene matches.

This clonotype was detected many times. The chain links TRBV18 to TRBJ2-5; no firm D call. Germline assignment: CDR1 KGHSH and CDR2 LQKENI. The V and J ends lost 5 bases and 2 bases respectively, with 12 bases between them. The CDR3 contains 14 residues. The CDR3 bases are TGTGCCAGCTCAGCCCCGACACTACAAGAGACCCAGTACTTC. It encodes CASSAPTLQETQYF.

J is TRBJ1-1 and V is TRBV4-1; D perhaps matches TRBD1 (5 bases). CDR3 length: 17 amino acids. The V and J ends lost 0 bases and 5 bases respectively, with 19 bases between them. CDR1 and CDR2 from the germline V gene are MGHRA and YSYEKL. CDR3 nucleotide sequence: TGCGCCAGCAGCCAAGAACAGCCGGGACGGGGGTGGACTGAAGCTTTCTTT. Amino acids: CASSQEQPGRGWTEAFF.

This clonotype was seen more than once but under ten times. The chain carries TRBV20-1 and TRBJ2-5; 7 bases match TRBD1. The J segment lost 5 bases and the V segment lost 6 bases, leaving 6 bases of the junction unmatched. From germline, CDR1 is DFQATT and CDR2 SNEGSKA (reference sequence). This CDR3 comprises 12 residues. CDR3: CSARGSAETQYF. The CDR3 DNA is TGCAGTGCCAGGGGGTCGGCGGAGACCCAGTACTTC.

The chain joins TRBV30 to TRBJ1-1, with TRBD1 as a possible D gene (5 bases). The CDR3 length is 14 residues. Trimming removed 7 bases from V and 4 bases from J, with 19 bases in between. Germline V gene lookup returns CDR1 GTSNPN and CDR2 SVGIG (reference sequence). The CDR3 sequence: CAYLPGGGATEAFF. In DNA, the CDR3 is TGTGCCTACCTCCCCGGGGGTGGTGCCACTGAAGCTTTCTTT.

To note about this clonotype: This is likely a read error, given that the CDR3 carries no conserved phenylalanine or tryptophan at its end. The chain combines TRBV7-9 with TRBJ2-7, with 9 bases matching TRBD2. Germline V lookup: CDR1 SEHNR, CDR2 FQNEAQ (reference sequence). This CDR3 has 17 amino acids. Trimming took 1 base from V and 5 from J; bases not matched to a gene: 12. CDR3 amino acids: CASSLGRLMREGNEQYL. The CDR3 DNA reads as TGTGCCAGCAGCTTAGGGCGTCTCATGCGGGAGGGTAACGAGCAGTACCTC.

The rearrangement joins TRBV15 to TRBJ1-5; 8 bases agree with TRBD1. CDR1 is LNHNV, CDR2 YYDKDF, per germline (reference sequence). The CDR3 consists of 17 residues. V shed 2 bases, J shed 2 bases, and the junction held 8 bases outside the gene matches. The CDR3 spells CATSRPQGARGNQPQHF. CDR3 nucleotides: TGTGCCACCAGCAGACCCCAGGGGGCCAGAGGCAATCAGCCCCAGCATTTT.

At least ten counts were recorded for this clonotype. This rearrangement joins TRBV2 to TRBJ1-6, with D hard to call. The CDR3 has 13 residues. The V gene's germline CDR1 is SNHLY and CDR2 FYNNEI. V lost 2 bases and J lost 13, with 12 bases in between. The CDR3 sequence is CASSEQQDLPLHF. In nucleotides, the CDR3 is TGTGCCAGCAGTGAACAGCAGGATCTGCCCCTCCACTTT. The full variable domain, with the rest looked up from reference TRBV2 and TRBJ1-6, is EPEVTQTPSHQVTQMGQEVILRCVPISNHLYFYWYRQILGQKVEFLVSFYNNEISEKSEIFDDQFSVERPDGSNFTLKIRSTKLEDSAMYFCASSEQQDLPLHFGNGTRLTVT.

The sample holds many counts of this clonotype. The chain employs TRBV6-1 and TRBJ2-5; possible D gene TRBD1, 6 bases. V lost 5 bases and J lost 5, with 18 bases in between. CDR1 is MNHNS, CDR2 SASEGT, per germline. The CDR3 runs 15 residues. The CDR3: CASSRTSTGLETQYF. The CDR3 DNA sequence: TGTGCCAGCAGTCGGACTTCAACAGGGCTGGAGACCCAGTACTTC.